This T cell receptor beta chain originates from a study of blood T cell repertoires in COVID-19. Enrollees, roughly 18 to 95 years old, lived in 24 US areas. Membership in each cohort depended on participant-reported clinical history. Per the germline V gene, CDR1 is SEHNR and CDR2 is FQNEAQ (reference sequence). CDR3 size: 14 residues. The V end was cut by 4 bases, the J end by 7 bases, with 17 bases between. Study processing details: Estimation of nucleated cell counts was performed using reference gene primer amplification. Sequencing was performed with immunoSEQ multiplex PCR; in TCRdb, only in-frame clones are kept and a portion is missing. From that table come the V and J calls and clone size; the DNA was used to work out D and trimming. This sample has roughly 300,000 clones; 80% to 90% occur once, and the top ten carry over 9.5%. This clone was seen once.

The chain links TRBV7-9 to TRBJ2-7; the D gene is possibly TRBD2 (6 bases). This receptor was taken from a woman between 18 and 30 years old who had recovered from COVID-19. The specimen sequenced was PBMCs or T cells enriched from blood (not recorded which). The CDR3 bases are TGTGCCAGCAGCTCCGGGACTCGGCCCCGGGAGCAGTACTTC. It is translated as CASSSGTRPREQYF.